This paragraph covers one T cell receptor (beta chain) sequence. Its matching antigen is unknown. These data belong to a study of cytomegalovirus exposure and HLA in healthy donors. PCR amplification relied on 60 Vbeta primers (plus 13 Jbeta primers). Produced via immunoSEQ multiplex PCR; TCRdb's table is partial and in-frame only. The table shows roughly 76,000 clones, with around three quarters occurring only once. Whole-study results and caveats: Later analysis identified 15,000 to 20,000 TCR beta sequences associated with HLA alleles, using a false discovery rate threshold of 0.05.

This receptor was obtained from a man younger than 40 in good health and CMV-seronegative. What was sequenced was PBMCs.

CDR3 coding DNA: TGTGCCAGCAGCTACACTAGCGGGTCTCGGAATGAGCAGTTCTTC. Translating it yields CASSYTSGSRNEQFF. The gene calls are TRBV7-9 and TRBJ2-1; 9 positions agree with TRBD2. CDR3 length: 15 residues. V trimming: 4 bases; J trimming: 7 bases; junction bases outside the gene matches: 8. Germline V gene sequence: CDR1 SEHNR, CDR2 FQNEAQ (reference sequence). Using reference TRBV7-9 and TRBJ2-1 for the parts outside the CDR3, the full variable domain is DTGVSQNPRHKITKRGQNVTFRCDPISEHNRLYWYRQTLGQGPEFLTYFQNEAQLEKSRLLSDRFSAERPKGSFSTLEIQRTEQGDSAMYLCASSYTSGSRNEQFFGPGTRLTVL.